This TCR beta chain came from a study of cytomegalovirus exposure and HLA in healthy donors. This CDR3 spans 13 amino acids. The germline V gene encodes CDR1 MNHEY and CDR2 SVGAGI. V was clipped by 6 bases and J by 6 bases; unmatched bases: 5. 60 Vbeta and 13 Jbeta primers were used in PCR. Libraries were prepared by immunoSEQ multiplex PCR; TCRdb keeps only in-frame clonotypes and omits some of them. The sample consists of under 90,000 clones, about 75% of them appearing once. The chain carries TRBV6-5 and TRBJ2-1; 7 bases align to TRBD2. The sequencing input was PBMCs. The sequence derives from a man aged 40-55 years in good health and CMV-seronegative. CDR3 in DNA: TGTGCCAGCAGGTTGCCGGGGGGCAATGAGCAGTTCTTC. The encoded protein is CASRLPGGNEQFF.